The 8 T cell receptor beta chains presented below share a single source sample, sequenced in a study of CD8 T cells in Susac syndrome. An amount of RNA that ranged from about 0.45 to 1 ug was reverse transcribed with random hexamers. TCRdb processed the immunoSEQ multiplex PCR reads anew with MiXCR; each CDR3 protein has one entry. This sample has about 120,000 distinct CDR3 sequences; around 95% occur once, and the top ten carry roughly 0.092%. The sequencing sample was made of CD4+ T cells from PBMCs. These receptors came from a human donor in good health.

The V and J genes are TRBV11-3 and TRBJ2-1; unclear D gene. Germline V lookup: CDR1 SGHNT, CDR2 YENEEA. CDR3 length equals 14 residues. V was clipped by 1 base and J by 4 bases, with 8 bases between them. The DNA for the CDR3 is TGTGCCAGCAGCTTAGTAATATATTACAATGAGCAGTTCTTC. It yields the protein CASSLVIYYNEQFF. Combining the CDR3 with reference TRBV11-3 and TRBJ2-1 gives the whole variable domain EAGVVQSPRYKIIEKKQPVAFWCNPISGHNTLYWYLQNLGQGPELLIRYENEEAVDDSQLPKDRFSAERLKGVDSTLKIQPAELGDSAVYLCASSLVIYYNEQFFGPGTRLTVL.

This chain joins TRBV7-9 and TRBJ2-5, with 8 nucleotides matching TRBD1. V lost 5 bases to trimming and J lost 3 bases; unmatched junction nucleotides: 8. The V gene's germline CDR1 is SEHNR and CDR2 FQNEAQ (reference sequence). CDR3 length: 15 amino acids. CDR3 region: CASSPRGQGEETQYF. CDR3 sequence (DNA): TGTGCCAGCAGCCCCAGGGGGCAAGGGGAAGAGACCCAGTACTTC.

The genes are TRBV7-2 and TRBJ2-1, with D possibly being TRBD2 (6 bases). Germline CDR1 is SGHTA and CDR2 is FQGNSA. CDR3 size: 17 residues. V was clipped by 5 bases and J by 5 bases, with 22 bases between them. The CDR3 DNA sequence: TGTGCCAGCAGCCTGGGACTGCGACCCACCTACGACAATGAGCAGTTCTTC. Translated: CASSLGLRPTYDNEQFF.

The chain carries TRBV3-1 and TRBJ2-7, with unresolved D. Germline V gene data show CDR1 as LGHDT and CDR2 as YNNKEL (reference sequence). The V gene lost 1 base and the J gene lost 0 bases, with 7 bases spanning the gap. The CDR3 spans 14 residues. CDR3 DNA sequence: TGTGCCAGCAGCCAAGGGGCATCCTCCTACGAGCAGTACTTC. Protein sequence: CASSQGASSYEQYF.

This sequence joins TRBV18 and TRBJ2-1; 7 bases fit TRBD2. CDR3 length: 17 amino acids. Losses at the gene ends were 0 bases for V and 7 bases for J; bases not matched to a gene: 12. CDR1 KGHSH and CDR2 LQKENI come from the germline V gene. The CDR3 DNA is TGTGCCAGCTCACCACCTCTTCAACCAGCGGGAACAAATGAGCAGTTCTTC. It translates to CASSPPLQPAGTNEQFF.

Here the CDR3 reads CASAGQRDTEQYF. Written as DNA, the CDR3 is TGTGCCAGCGCGGGGCAGCGGGACACGGAGCAGTACTTC. This chain uses TRBV2 with TRBJ2-7; D possibly corresponds to TRBD2 (7 bases). Trimming cost V 8 bases and J 7 bases, with 18 bases left between them. Germline V gene lookup returns CDR1 SNHLY and CDR2 FYNNEI. The length of the CDR3 is 13 residues.

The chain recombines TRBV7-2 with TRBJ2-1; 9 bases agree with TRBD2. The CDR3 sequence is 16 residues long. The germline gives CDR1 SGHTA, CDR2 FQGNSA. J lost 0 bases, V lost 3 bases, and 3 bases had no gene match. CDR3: CASSFPGLASYNEQFF. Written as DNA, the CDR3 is TGTGCCAGCAGCTTTCCGGGACTAGCCTCCTACAATGAGCAGTTCTTC.

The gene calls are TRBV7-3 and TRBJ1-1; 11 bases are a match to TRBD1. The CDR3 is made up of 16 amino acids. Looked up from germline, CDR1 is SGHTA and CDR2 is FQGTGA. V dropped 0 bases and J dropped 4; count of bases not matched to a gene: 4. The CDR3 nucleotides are TGTGCCAGCAGCTTAACGGGGACAGGGGGAGGCACTGAAGCTTTCTTT. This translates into CASSLTGTGGGTEAFF.